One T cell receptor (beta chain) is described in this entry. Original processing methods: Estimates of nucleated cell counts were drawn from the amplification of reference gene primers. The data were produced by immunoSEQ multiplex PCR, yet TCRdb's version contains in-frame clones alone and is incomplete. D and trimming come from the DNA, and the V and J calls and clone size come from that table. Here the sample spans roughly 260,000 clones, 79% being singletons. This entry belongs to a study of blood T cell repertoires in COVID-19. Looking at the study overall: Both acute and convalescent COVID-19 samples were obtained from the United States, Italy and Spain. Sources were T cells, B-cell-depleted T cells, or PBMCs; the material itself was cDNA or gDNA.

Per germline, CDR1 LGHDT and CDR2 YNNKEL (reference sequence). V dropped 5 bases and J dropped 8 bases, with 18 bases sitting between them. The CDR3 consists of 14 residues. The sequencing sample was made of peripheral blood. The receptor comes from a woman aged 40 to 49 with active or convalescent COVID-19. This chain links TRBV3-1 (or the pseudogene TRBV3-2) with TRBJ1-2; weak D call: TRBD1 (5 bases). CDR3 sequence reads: CASSYNRGSDGYTF. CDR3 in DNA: TGTGCCAGCAGCTATAATCGGGGGAGTGACGGCTACACCTTC.